This is a list of T cell receptor beta chains from one sample in a study of CXCR4 blockade with PD-1 therapy in pancreatic cancer. Using immunoSEQ multiplex PCR, the repertoire was profiled, and TCRdb retains in-frame clones only, with some absent. This table has roughly 220 clones, less than 35% appearing once. The specimen was tumor tissue. These receptors originate from a human donor with pancreatic ductal adenocarcinoma. CDR3s include the opening cysteine and the closing phenylalanine or tryptophan. Fields, in order: CDR3 DNA, CDR3 protein, clone size, V gene, J gene, D gene. A D gene is named only where the DNA matches it firmly. Size is stated as once, few, many or a size class.

CDR3nt: TGTGCCAGCAGCCCCAGTTTAATCGGCTACGAGCAGTACTTC; CDR3aa: CASSPSLIGYEQYF; abundance: few; v_gene: TRBV11-3; j_gene: TRBJ2-7; d_gene: NA
CDR3nt: TGTGCCAGCAGCTTGGATTCCGACAGGATCTACGAGCAGTACTTC; CDR3aa: CASSLDSDRIYEQYF; abundance: few; v_gene: TRBV11-3; j_gene: TRBJ2-7; d_gene: NA